Here is one TCR beta chain with its context. Localized lung adenocarcinoma, a non-small cell lung cancer, affected the donors. Trimming left V 1 base short and J 9 bases short, with 16 bases between. Germline V CDR1 and CDR2: SGHTA, FQGNSA. The CDR3 has 14 residues. Each CDR3 protein gets one entry after TCRdb re-called the PCR reads with MiXCR. The sample lists under 4,000 distinct CDR3 sequences, approximately 60% seen once, with 15% to 20% in the top ten. The record originates from a study of CD4 and CD8 cells across lung adenocarcinoma regions. Sequencing used CD8+ T cells from the margin of a lung tumor. The V call is TRBV7-2, the J call TRBJ2-7; TRBD2 is a possible D gene (5 bases). The receptor comes from a female donor with lung adenocarcinoma. The CD4 and CD8 labels of this study may be unreliable. CDR3 bases: TGTGCCAGCAGCTTAGAACGGTCTACTCGGGGGCAGTACTTC. This encodes CASSLERSTRGQYF.